A single sample is the source of the 26 T cell receptor beta chains below, sequenced in a study of cytomegalovirus exposure and HLA in healthy donors. Profiling relied on immunoSEQ multiplex PCR, and the TCRdb table lists in-frame clones only, not all of them. The data show 150,000 or so clones, with around 90% seen just once and roughly 6.7% held by the top ten. The specimen sequenced was PBMCs. Receptor source: a young woman in good health and CMV-seropositive.

This rearrangement joins TRBV7-6 to TRBJ2-1; 9 nucleotides line up with TRBD2. The CDR3 has 13 residues. The germline gives CDR1 SGHVS, CDR2 FNYEAQ. V lost 5 bases and J lost 9; bases outside the gene matches: 5. CDR3 bases: TGTGCCAGCAGCAGGGGGACTAGCATTGAGCAGTTCTTC. It translates to CASSRGTSIEQFF.

The chain recombines TRBV11-2 with TRBJ1-6, with D maybe TRBD1 (5 bases). Deletions cut 3 bases from V and 9 bases from J, with 15 bases between. The CDR3 consists of 15 residues. Germline V gives CDR1 SGHAT, CDR2 FQNNGV. The chain's CDR3 is CASSFPGPGGSPLHF. The CDR3, as DNA: TGTGCCAGCAGCTTCCCGGGACCCGGGGGTTCACCCCTCCACTTT.

This rearrangement joins TRBV19 to TRBJ2-7; D is perhaps TRBD1 (5 bases). This CDR3 has 14 residues. Looked up from germline, CDR1 is LNHDA and CDR2 is SQIVND (reference sequence). Between the trimmed V and J ends, which lost 4 bases and 5 bases, there was a span of 15 bases. The CDR3, as DNA: TGTGCCAGTAGTACCTCCCTTACAGGCCACGAGCAGTACTTC. Translation: CASSTSLTGHEQYF.

The rearrangement links TRBV5-1 to TRBJ1-5; 10 positions agree with TRBD1. V trimming: 1 base; J trimming: 0 bases; junction bases outside the gene matches: 1. This CDR3 is built from 16 residues. Per the germline V gene, CDR1 is SGHRS and CDR2 is YFSETQ. The CDR3 reads CASSLRDRGSNQPQHF. As DNA, the CDR3 is TGCGCCAGCAGCTTGAGGGACAGGGGTAGCAATCAGCCCCAGCATTTT.

The chain carries TRBV15 and TRBJ1-5; TRBD1 matches at 11 bases. The germline gives CDR1 LNHNV, CDR2 YYDKDF (reference sequence). The CDR3 is 16 residues long. The trim removed 3 bases at V and 3 bases at J, leaving 4 bases unmatched. This chain's CDR3 is CATSRPGQGDNQPQHF. CDR3 sequence (DNA): TGTGCCACCAGCAGGCCGGGACAGGGGGACAATCAGCCCCAGCATTTT.

The gene calls are TRBV10-3 and TRBJ1-1, with 9 positions matching TRBD1. The CDR3 is made up of 14 amino acids. Germline-derived CDR1 and CDR2 are ENHRY and SYGVKD. V gave up 8 bases and J gave up 4 bases; unmatched junction bases: 8. CDR3 nucleotides: TGTGCCATCTCTGGACAGGGGAAAATCACTGAAGCTTTCTTT. It translates to CAISGQGKITEAFF.

The genes are TRBV5-1 and TRBJ2-1; 8 nucleotides agree with TRBD2. CDR1 is SGHRS, CDR2 YFSETQ, per germline. With 4 bases clipped from V and 5 bases from J, the junction kept 11 bases outside the gene matches. The CDR3 extends over 16 amino acids. The chain's CDR3 is CASSVGSGISDNEQFF. CDR3 DNA sequence: TGCGCCAGCAGCGTAGGTAGCGGGATTAGCGACAATGAGCAGTTCTTC.

The chain carries TRBV5-1 and TRBJ1-3, with 8 bases matching TRBD1. The length of the CDR3 is 15 residues. The junction had 3 bases not matched to a gene; V was cut back by 0 bases and J by 4 bases. Germline CDR1 and CDR2: SGHRS and YFSETQ. CDR3 sequence reads: CASSLGTGPGNTIYF. CDR3 nucleotides: TGCGCCAGCAGCTTGGGGACAGGGCCCGGAAACACCATATATTTT. Drawing the rest from reference TRBV5-1 and TRBJ1-3, the complete variable domain is KAGVTQTPRYLIKTRGQQVTLSCSPISGHRSVSWYQQTPGQGLQFLFEYFSETQRNKGNFPGRFSGRQFSNSRSEMNVSTLELGDSALYLCASSLGTGPGNTIYFGEGSWLTVV.

The rearrangement uses TRBV9 and TRBJ2-5; 8 bases line up with TRBD1. This CDR3 spans 14 amino acids. The ends lost 6 bases at V and 1 base at J; junction bases unmatched: 5. From germline, CDR1 is SGDLS and CDR2 YYNGEE. Written as DNA, the CDR3 is TGTGCCAGCAACCAGGGGGCGGTCCAAGAGACCCAGTACTTC. This codes for CASNQGAVQETQYF.

The chain links TRBV27 to TRBJ2-2; no firm D call. Trimming shortened V by 1 base and J by 2 bases, and 8 bases separated the two germline ends. The V gene's germline CDR1 is MNHEY and CDR2 SMNVEV (reference sequence). The CDR3 contains 15 residues. CDR3 residues: CASSLLQLNTGELFF. The DNA for the CDR3 is TGTGCCAGCAGTTTATTACAGCTCAACACCGGGGAGCTGTTTTTT.

The chain carries TRBV9 and TRBJ2-5; 9 nucleotides agree with TRBD2. This CDR3 comprises 15 residues. The germline V gene has CDR1 SGDLS and CDR2 YYNGEE. J lost 4 bases, V lost 4 bases, and 8 bases had no gene match. Written as DNA, the CDR3 is TGTGCCAGCAGCTCAGCGGGAGGTGGGGGAGAGACCCAGTACTTC. Translation: CASSSAGGGGETQYF.

The chain recombines TRBV7-6 with TRBJ1-2; 9 nucleotides line up with TRBD1. CDR1 SGHVS and CDR2 FNYEAQ come from the germline V gene. The junction had 11 bases not matched to a gene; V was cut back by 0 bases and J by 6 bases. This CDR3 has 17 amino acids. This CDR3 reads CASSLAEWGTGGDGYTF. CDR3 nucleotide sequence: TGTGCCAGCAGCTTAGCCGAGTGGGGCACAGGGGGCGATGGCTACACCTTC.

This clone appeared once. The chain carries TRBV2 and TRBJ2-5; D unclear. This CDR3 region has 13 residues. V shed 3 bases and J shed 2 bases, with 7 bases lying between them. Germline loops: CDR1 SNHLY, CDR2 FYNNEI. The CDR3 here is CASSDQLQETQYF. CDR3 sequence (DNA): TGTGCCAGCAGTGATCAACTGCAAGAGACCCAGTACTTC.

The rearrangement uses TRBV7-9 and TRBJ2-7; TRBD1 aligns across 9 bases. Germline trimming cut 1 base from V and 1 base from J; bases unmatched to any gene: 2. CDR1 and CDR2 from the germline V gene are SEHNR and FQNEAQ (reference sequence). This CDR3 contains 15 residues. CDR3 DNA sequence: TGTGCCAGCAGCTTAGAACAGGGGGCTTCCTACGAGCAGTACTTC. Its translation is CASSLEQGASYEQYF. Based on the CDR3 plus reference TRBV7-9 and TRBJ2-7, the full variable domain is DTGVSQNPRHKITKRGQNVTFRCDPISEHNRLYWYRQTLGQGPEFLTYFQNEAQLEKSRLLSDRFSAERPKGSFSTLEIQRTEQGDSAMYLCASSLEQGASYEQYFGPGTRLTVT.

J is TRBJ2-5 and V is TRBV6-5; 7 bases are a match to TRBD1. V lost 5 bases, J lost 0 bases, and 3 bases stayed unmatched. The CDR3 length is 14 residues. From germline, CDR1 is MNHEY and CDR2 SVGAGI. The CDR3 here is CASSRQGDQETQYF. The CDR3 region has the DNA TGTGCCAGCAGTCGTCAGGGGGACCAAGAGACCCAGTACTTC.

The V gene is TRBV5-1, the J gene TRBJ1-2, with TRBD1 matching over 7 bases. The CDR3 length is 13 residues. CDR1 is SGHRS, CDR2 YFSETQ, per germline. The junction had 2 bases not matched to a gene; V was cut back by 1 base and J by 5 bases. The CDR3 DNA follows: TGCGCCAGCAGCTTGCCGACAGGGTATGGCTACACCTTC. Translated: CASSLPTGYGYTF.

V is TRBV15 and J is TRBJ2-7; TRBD1 might be the D (6 bases). Germline assignment: CDR1 LNHNV and CDR2 YYDKDF (reference sequence). The CDR3 covers 17 residues. Between the trimmed V and J ends, which lost 2 bases and 0 bases, there was a span of 17 bases. Here the CDR3 reads CATSRPYDRTSSYEQYF. In DNA, the CDR3 is TGTGCCACCAGCAGACCTTACGACAGGACGAGCTCCTACGAGCAGTACTTC.

This clone was observed a single time. The chain has TRBV11-2 and TRBJ2-3; 11 nucleotides match TRBD2. V dropped 4 bases and J dropped 2; count of bases not matched to a gene: 11. CDR1 and CDR2 (germline): SGHAT, FQNNGV. This CDR3 contains 18 residues. CDR3 bases: TGTGCCAGCAGCTATAGGGGCGGGACTAGCGGCCCCACAGATACGCAGTATTTT. This sequence encodes CASSYRGGTSGPTDTQYF.

The chain combines TRBV19 with TRBJ2-2; the D gene is possibly TRBD2 (6 bases). Germline V gene sequence: CDR1 LNHDA, CDR2 SQIVND (reference sequence). V lost 7 bases and J 6 bases, leaving 24 bases between the germline ends. The CDR3 has 17 residues. The CDR3 coding sequence is TGTGCCAGTACCTCTTGGGCATGGCGGGATAGGGCCGGGGAGCTGTTTTTT. This gives the protein CASTSWAWRDRAGELFF.

V is TRBV7-6 and J is TRBJ2-3; D is possibly TRBD1 (6 bases). The CDR3 sequence is 16 residues long. V was trimmed by 6 bases and J by 4 bases, leaving 20 bases between them. Looked up from germline, CDR1 is SGHVS and CDR2 is FNYEAQ. CDR3: CASSPNGRGAPDTQYF. In nucleotides, the CDR3 is TGTGCCAGCAGTCCGAACGGCAGGGGTGCGCCAGATACGCAGTATTTT.

V and J are TRBV7-8 and TRBJ1-3; D gene unclear. The germline CDR1 and CDR2 sequences are SGHVS and FQNEAQ. Trimming shortened V by 8 bases and J by 0 bases, and 14 bases separated the two germline ends. This CDR3 is 15 amino acids long. The DNA of the CDR3 is TGTGCCAGCGGTACGGGATCGAGCTCTGGAAACACCATATATTTT. Protein product: CASGTGSSSGNTIYF. Drawing the rest from reference TRBV7-8 and TRBJ1-3, the complete variable domain is GAGVSQSPRYKVAKRGQDVALRCDPISGHVSLFWYQQALGQGPEFLTYFQNEAQLDKSGLPSDRFFAERPEGSVSTLKIQRTQQEDSAVYLCASGTGSSSGNTIYFGEGSWLTVV.

The rearrangement uses TRBV7-6 and TRBJ1-2; 7 bases match TRBD1. The CDR3 contains 16 residues. Germline V gene sequence: CDR1 SGHVS, CDR2 FNYEAQ. With 5 bases clipped from V and 0 bases from J, the junction kept 9 bases outside the gene matches. CDR3 nucleotide sequence: TGTGCCAGCAGCCCCCCCCGGGACAGCCCTAACTATGGCTACACCTTC. Protein: CASSPPRDSPNYGYTF.

V and J are TRBV27 and TRBJ1-4, with TRBD1 as a possible D gene (5 bases). The CDR3 is made up of 15 amino acids. Germline V gene lookup returns CDR1 MNHEY and CDR2 SMNVEV (reference sequence). Trimming pared 6 bases from V and 8 bases from J, leaving 19 bases between. CDR3 amino acids: CASSDRPVAGEKLFF. CDR3 DNA: TGTGCCAGCAGCGACAGACCGGTCGCTGGAGAAAAACTGTTTTTT.

The chain couples TRBV4-1 to TRBJ2-7; maybe TRBD1 (5 bases). The V end was cut by 0 bases, the J end by 2 bases, with 11 bases between. From germline, CDR1 is MGHRA and CDR2 YSYEKL. This CDR3 has 15 amino acids. The CDR3 region is CASSQEPRAPYEQYF. In DNA form, the CDR3 reads TGCGCCAGCAGCCAAGAGCCCAGGGCCCCCTACGAGCAGTACTTC.

The chain has TRBV2 and TRBJ2-7, with 8 bases lining up with TRBD1. The germline gives CDR1 SNHLY, CDR2 FYNNEI. The CDR3 length is 16 residues. With V trimmed by 4 bases and J by 2 bases, 10 bases remained unmatched. The CDR3 region has the DNA TGTGCCAGCAGTGTCTCCCCGGGACAGGTAACCTACGAGCAGTACTTC. Translating gives CASSVSPGQVTYEQYF.

This clone showed up just a few times. The chain uses TRBV19 and TRBJ2-1, with 10 nucleotides matching TRBD2. The germline gives CDR1 LNHDA, CDR2 SQIVND (reference sequence). This CDR3 is built from 14 residues. Trimming removed 7 bases from V and 8 bases from J; junction bases left unmatched: 8. This CDR3 is CASKSGGAVDEQFF. The CDR3 bases are TGTGCCAGTAAAAGCGGGGGGGCCGTCGATGAGCAGTTCTTC.